This TCR beta chain originates from a study of T cell responses to AZD1222 COVID-19 vaccine. The germline CDR1 and CDR2 sequences are KGHDR and SFDVKD. V lost 7 bases and J 2 bases, leaving 14 bases between the germline ends. This CDR3 is built from 16 residues. Assay used: immunoSEQ multiplex PCR; TCRdb lists only in-frame clones, some missing. The data contain just under 150,000 clones, approximately 91% of them singletons. The sample was peripheral blood, taken 28 days after the second dose of the MenACWY control vaccine. The chain joins TRBV24-1 to TRBJ2-6; D not resolved. This TCR was sampled from an adult who received the MenACWY meningococcal vaccine as a control. CDR3 region: CATSPTDFPGANVLTF. CDR3 in DNA: TGTGCCACCAGCCCGACTGATTTTCCTGGGGCCAACGTCCTGACTTTC.